The rows below give T cell receptor beta chains drawn from one sample of a study of response to subunit inactivated influenza vaccine. One entry per CDR3 protein, called by TCRdb with MiXCR from the RT-PCR reads. The data hold under 750,000 distinct CDR3 sequences, with around 11% observed a single time. Sequenced material: PBMCs from blood, taken on the day of vaccination. These receptors were obtained from a middle-aged man who received an inactivated influenza vaccine. Each CDR3 is given with its conserved first and last residue. Fields, in order: J gene, D gene, clone size, V gene, CDR3 protein, CDR3 DNA. The D gene is left open where the match is weak. Clone size appears in some rows only: once, few, many, or a class for an expanded clone.

J: TRBJ1-5
D: NA
size: NA
V: TRBV19
CDR3: CASSAGTPSNQPQHF
DNA: TGTGCCAGTAGTGCCGGGACACCCAGCAATCAGCCCCAGCATTTT

J: TRBJ2-7
D: NA
size: few
V: TRBV11-2
CDR3: CASSSPTRRSYEQYF
DNA: TGTGCCAGCAGCTCTCCGACACGGCGCTCCTACGAGCAGTACTTC

J: TRBJ2-5
D: NA
size: few
V: TRBV18
CDR3: CASSPADRSETQYF
DNA: TGTGCCAGCTCACCAGCCGACAGGTCCGAGACCCAGTACTTC

J: TRBJ2-1
D: TRBD2
size: few
V: TRBV2
CDR3: CASTPNSGRFNEQFF
DNA: TGTGCCAGCACCCCGAATAGCGGGAGGTTTAATGAGCAGTTCTTC

J: TRBJ1-2
D: TRBD1
size: NA
V: TRBV7-9
CDR3: CASSASGTVYGYTF
DNA: TGTGCCAGCAGCGCTTCCGGGACAGTTTATGGCTACACCTTC

J: TRBJ2-1
D: NA
size: NA
V: TRBV29-1
CDR3: CSVGSADEQFF
DNA: TGCAGCGTCGGGTCGGCGGATGAGCAGTTCTTC

J: TRBJ1-6
D: NA
size: many
V: TRBV20-1
CDR3: CSARAGPRSPLHF
DNA: TGCAGTGCTAGAGCAGGGCCTCGCTCACCCCTCCACTTT

J: TRBJ2-1
D: NA
size: NA
V: TRBV7-8
CDR3: CASSLAYSLGDYNEQFF
DNA: TGTGCCAGCAGCTTAGCGTACTCCCTAGGGGATTACAATGAGCAGTTCTTC

J: TRBJ2-3
D: NA
size: NA
V: TRBV7-3
CDR3: CASSAYYADTDTQYF
DNA: TGTGCCAGCAGCGCATATTATGCCGATACAGATACGCAGTATTTT

J: TRBJ2-7
D: NA
size: NA
V: TRBV7-2
CDR3: CASPSNTGSSYEQYF
DNA: TGTGCCAGCCCATCCAATACAGGGAGCTCCTACGAGCAGTACTTC

J: TRBJ2-7
D: TRBD1
size: NA
V: TRBV20-1
CDR3: CSARPGQGGVEQYF
DNA: TGCAGTGCTAGACCGGGACAGGGGGGTGTCGAGCAGTACTTC

J: TRBJ2-7
D: NA
size: NA
V: TRBV20-1
CDR3: CSAYQGYEQYF
DNA: TGCAGTGCTTACCAGGGTTACGAGCAGTACTTC

J: TRBJ2-7
D: NA
size: many
V: TRBV20-1
CDR3: CSARDDSYEQYF
DNA: TGCAGTGCTAGAGACGACAGCTACGAGCAGTACTTC

J: TRBJ2-7
D: NA
size: few
V: TRBV20-1
CDR3: CSAREEQGTHGQYF
DNA: TGCAGTGCTAGAGAAGAGCAGGGGACCCACGGGCAGTACTTC

J: TRBJ2-7
D: NA
size: NA
V: TRBV20-1
CDR3: CSARSVPGLYEQYF
DNA: TGCAGTGCTAGGTCGGTGCCCGGATTGTACGAGCAGTACTTC

J: TRBJ2-1
D: TRBD2
size: NA
V: TRBV7-9
CDR3: CASSPRTSATYNEQFF
DNA: TGTGCCAGCAGCCCCCGGACTAGCGCAACCTACAATGAGCAGTTCTTC

J: TRBJ1-1
D: NA
size: NA
V: TRBV7-2
CDR3: CASSLGVRVGYTEAFF
DNA: TGTGCCAGCAGCTTAGGGGTGAGGGTCGGTTACACTGAAGCTTTCTTT

J: TRBJ1-1
D: NA
size: many
V: TRBV20-1
CDR3: CSADDRNTEAFF
DNA: TGCAGTGCTGACGACAGGAACACTGAAGCTTTCTTT

J: TRBJ2-7
D: NA
size: few
V: TRBV7-2
CDR3: CASSLSPAGEQYF
DNA: TGTGCCAGCAGCTTAAGTCCCGCGGGCGAGCAGTACTTC

J: TRBJ1-1
D: NA
size: many
V: TRBV5-1
CDR3: CASSLQGMNTEAFF
DNA: TGTGCCAGCAGCTTGCAGGGTATGAACACTGAAGCTTTCTTT

J: TRBJ2-1
D: TRBD2
size: NA
V: TRBV6-6
CDR3: CASTSGRGNEQFF
DNA: TGTGCCAGCACTAGCGGGAGGGGAAATGAGCAGTTCTTC